The clone carrying this TCR beta chain ranks as large. Its specificity is not known. The germline CDR1 and CDR2 sequences are MDHEN and SYDVKM. V lost 8 bases and J 0 bases, leaving 11 bases between the germline ends. The CDR3 sequence is 14 residues long. Sequenced by immunoSEQ multiplex PCR; TCRdb stores in-frame clones only, minus some. The data contain fewer than 40,000 clones, around 83% of them seen just once; the ten biggest clones take up around a tenth. The data belong to a study of OX40 agonist ivuxolimab in advanced cancers. General study findings and limits: Several nonresponders also turned out to have low normalized T-cell clonal expansion.

The chain links TRBV28 to TRBJ1-5; no firm D call. The source of this sequence is an adult with an advanced solid tumor such as melanoma, head and neck, liver or kidney cancer. The sample consisted of CD4+ or CD8+ T cells sorted from blood, taken in a trial of the OX40 agonist ivuxolimab. As DNA, the CDR3 is TGTGCCAGCTCTAGAGCAGTTAGCAATCAGCCCCAGCATTTT. Translated, it gives CASSRAVSNQPQHF. Combining the CDR3 with reference TRBV28 and TRBJ1-5 gives the whole variable domain DVKVTQSSRYLVKRTGEKVFLECVQDMDHENMFWYRQDPGLGLRLIYFSYDVKMKEKGDIPEGYSVSREKKERFSLILESASTNQTSMYLCASSRAVSNQPQHFGDGTRLSIL.